This TCR beta chain originates from a study of graft-versus-host responses after intestinal transplantation (dated by TCRdb to about 2021). With respect to the entire study: Recipients received multivisceral, liver-intestinal, or isolated intestinal transplants. The cohort enrolled 24 intestinal transplant recipients including one retransplant, and a few patients lacking pretransplant specimens were excluded. Samples from a few later patients were sequenced in-house on an Illumina MiSeq with MiXCR processing rather than by the commercial service. A peak of at least 4% donor T cells among recipient peripheral blood mononuclear cells was the definition used for donor T cell macrochimerism. After intestinal transplantation, graft-versus-host and host-versus-graft alloreactive T cell clones were followed in the graft, circulation and bone marrow using bulk TCR-beta CDR3 sequencing. To identify alloreactive clones, pre-transplant mixed lymphocyte reaction products were sequenced and then compared with unstimulated pre-transplant donor and recipient T cells. Every recipient was given anti-thymocyte globulin induction, then maintenance tacrolimus and steroids for 3 to 4 years.

Blood samples were collected up to 4 times in the first month after transplant and then at least monthly when available. In regard to this clone: Its antigen is unknown. Base qualities are missing; no much larger clone stands one base away.

Library generation was performed with the immunoSEQ multiplex PCR assay. For most patients, high-throughput TCR-beta CDR3 sequencing of genomic DNA was performed by Adaptive Biotechnologies. As for the original processing: TCR sequencing data for more than 15 patients were retrieved from Adaptive's ImmunoSEQ software; a few other patients were processed with MiXCR and VDJtools. CDR3 nucleotide sequences shared between donor and recipient were removed because their origin could not be assigned. To be classed as alloreactive, a clone needed at least 2-fold expansion over unstimulated cells and a minimum CFSE-low frequency of 0.002% (template counts) or 0.001% (read counts). Mappable clones were those detected in sequenced pre-transplant spleen, lymph node, or MLR CFSE-low populations of the donor or recipient. The cumulative frequency of alloreactive clones was calculated as a percentage of all sequences, weighted by copy number. TCRdb re-hosts the immuneACCESS table, in-frame sequences only. Its copies lack some clones; in the studies checked, an unresolved V gene accounts for under half of them, and the cause for the rest is not known. The V and J calls and clone size are taken from that table; D and trimming were inferred from the DNA. The sample table records 80,000 or so clones; around 93% of these occur just once. Around 0.69% of the sample is in the top ten clones.

Findings and caveats that apply to the study as a whole: Conclusions were limited by the relatively low number and heterogeneity of intestinal transplant patients. GvH clones were found in recipient bone marrow, and some of the GvH clones appeared earlier in ileal mucosa or blood, which is consistent with an intestinal mucosal origin. Patients with donor T cell macrochimerism had high GvH to HvG T cell clonal ratios in their allografts. Peak levels of circulating GvH clones were associated with declines in HvG clones early after transplant.

Including cysteine and phenylalanine, the CDR3 has 15 amino acids. Just the 45-base CDR3 DNA is kept, in frame starting at base 1. V trim: 6 bases; J trim: 0 bases; unmatched bases: 5. Via the germline V gene, CDR1 is MNHNS and CDR2 SASEGT. This clonotype originated in a human patient who received an intestinal transplant, so some T cells may come from the graft donor. The V gene is TRBV6-1 and the J gene is TRBJ2-1; the central 7 bases match TRBD2. This sample comprised PBMCs, obtained 98 days after intestinal transplantation. CDR3 loop: CASRREGLSYNEQFF. The bases read TGTGCCAGCAGGAGGGAGGGCCTCTCCTACAATGAGCAGTTCTTC.